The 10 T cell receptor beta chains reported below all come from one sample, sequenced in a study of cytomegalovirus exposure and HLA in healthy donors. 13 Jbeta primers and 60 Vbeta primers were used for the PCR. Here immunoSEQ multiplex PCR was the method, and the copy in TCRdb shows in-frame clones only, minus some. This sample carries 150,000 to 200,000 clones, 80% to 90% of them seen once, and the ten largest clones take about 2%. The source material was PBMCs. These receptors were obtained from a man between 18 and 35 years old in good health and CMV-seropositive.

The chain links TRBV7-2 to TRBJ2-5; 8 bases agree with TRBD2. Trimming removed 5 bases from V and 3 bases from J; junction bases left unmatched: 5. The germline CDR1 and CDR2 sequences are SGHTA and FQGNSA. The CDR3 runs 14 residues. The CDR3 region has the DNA TGTGCCAGCAGCATAACTAGCGGAAAAGAGACCCAGTACTTC. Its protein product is CASSITSGKETQYF. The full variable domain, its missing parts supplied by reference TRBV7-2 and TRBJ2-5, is GAGVSQSPSNKVTEKGKDVELRCDPISGHTALYWYRQSLGQGLEFLIYFQGNSAPDKSGLPSDRFSAERTGGSVSTLTIQRTQQEDSAVYLCASSITSGKETQYFGPGTRLLVL.

DNA of the CDR3: TGCGCCAGCAGCTTGGCCTTAGCGGGGGGGCGCGATGAGCAGTTCTTC. The encoded protein is CASSLALAGGRDEQFF. The rearrangement uses TRBV5-1 and TRBJ2-1, with 11 positions matching TRBD2. This CDR3 has 16 amino acids. Trimming took 0 bases from V and 8 from J; bases not matched to a gene: 7. Germline assignment: CDR1 SGHRS and CDR2 YFSETQ.

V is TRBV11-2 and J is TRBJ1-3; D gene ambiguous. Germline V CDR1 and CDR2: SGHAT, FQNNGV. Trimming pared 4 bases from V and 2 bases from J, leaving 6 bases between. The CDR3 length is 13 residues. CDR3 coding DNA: TGTGCCAGCAGCTCCACAACTGGAAACACCATATATTTT. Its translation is CASSSTTGNTIYF.

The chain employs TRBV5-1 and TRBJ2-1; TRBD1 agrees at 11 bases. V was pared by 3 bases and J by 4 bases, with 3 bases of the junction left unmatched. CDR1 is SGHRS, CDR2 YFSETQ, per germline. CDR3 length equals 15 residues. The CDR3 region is CASSWGQGVYNEQFF. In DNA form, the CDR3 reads TGCGCCAGCAGCTGGGGACAGGGGGTTTACAATGAGCAGTTCTTC.

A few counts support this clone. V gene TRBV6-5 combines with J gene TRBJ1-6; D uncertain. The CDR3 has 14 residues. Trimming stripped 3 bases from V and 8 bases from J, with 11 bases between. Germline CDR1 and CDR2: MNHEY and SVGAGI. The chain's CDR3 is CASSYWQMDSPLHF. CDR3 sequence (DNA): TGTGCCAGCAGTTATTGGCAGATGGATTCACCCCTCCACTTT.

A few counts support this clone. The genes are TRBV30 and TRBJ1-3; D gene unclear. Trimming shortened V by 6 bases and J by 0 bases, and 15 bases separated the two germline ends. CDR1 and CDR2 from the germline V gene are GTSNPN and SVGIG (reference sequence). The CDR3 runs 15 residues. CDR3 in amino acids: CACLETVSSGNTIYF. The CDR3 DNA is TGTGCCTGCCTCGAAACAGTGAGCTCTGGAAACACCATATATTTT.

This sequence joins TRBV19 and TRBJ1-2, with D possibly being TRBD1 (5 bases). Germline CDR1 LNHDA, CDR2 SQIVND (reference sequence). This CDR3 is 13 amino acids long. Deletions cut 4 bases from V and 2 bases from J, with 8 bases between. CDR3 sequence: CASSTTGNYGYTF. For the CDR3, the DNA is TGTGCCAGTAGTACCACAGGAAACTATGGCTACACCTTC.

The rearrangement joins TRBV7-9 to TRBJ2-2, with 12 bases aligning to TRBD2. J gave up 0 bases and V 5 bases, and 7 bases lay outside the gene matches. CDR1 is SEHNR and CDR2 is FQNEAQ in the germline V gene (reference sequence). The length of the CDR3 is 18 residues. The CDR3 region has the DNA TGTGCCAGCAGCGAACCGACTAGCGGGGGAACGAACACCGGGGAGCTGTTTTTT. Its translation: CASSEPTSGGTNTGELFF.

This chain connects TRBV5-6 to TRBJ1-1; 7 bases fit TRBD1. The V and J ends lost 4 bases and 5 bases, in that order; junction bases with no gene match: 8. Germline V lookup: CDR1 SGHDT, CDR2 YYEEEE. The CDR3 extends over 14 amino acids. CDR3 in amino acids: CASSRQTGKTEAFF. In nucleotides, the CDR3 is TGTGCCAGCAGCCGACAGACAGGGAAGACTGAAGCTTTCTTT.

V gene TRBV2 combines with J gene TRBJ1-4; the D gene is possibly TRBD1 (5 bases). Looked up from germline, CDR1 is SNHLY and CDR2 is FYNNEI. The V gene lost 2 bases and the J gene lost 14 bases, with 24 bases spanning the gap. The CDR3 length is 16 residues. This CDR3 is CASSEISTGGAAGLFF. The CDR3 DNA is TGTGCCAGCAGTGAAATTAGCACAGGAGGGGCAGCAGGCCTGTTTTTT.